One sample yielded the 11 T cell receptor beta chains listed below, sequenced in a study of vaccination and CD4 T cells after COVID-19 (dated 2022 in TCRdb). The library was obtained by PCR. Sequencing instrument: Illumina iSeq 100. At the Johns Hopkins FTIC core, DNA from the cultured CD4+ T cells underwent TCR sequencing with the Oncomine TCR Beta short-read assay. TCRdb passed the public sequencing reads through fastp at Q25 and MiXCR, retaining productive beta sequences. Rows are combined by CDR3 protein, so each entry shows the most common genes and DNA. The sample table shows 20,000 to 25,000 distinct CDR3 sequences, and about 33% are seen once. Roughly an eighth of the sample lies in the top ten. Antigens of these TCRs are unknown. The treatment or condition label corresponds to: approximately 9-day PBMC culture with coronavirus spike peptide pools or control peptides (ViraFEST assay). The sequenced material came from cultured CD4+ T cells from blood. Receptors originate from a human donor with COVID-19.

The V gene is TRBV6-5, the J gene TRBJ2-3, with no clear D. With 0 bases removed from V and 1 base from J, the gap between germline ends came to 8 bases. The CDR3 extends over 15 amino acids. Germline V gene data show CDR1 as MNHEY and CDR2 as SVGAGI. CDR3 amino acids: CASSYSYVRTDTQYF. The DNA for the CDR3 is TGTGCCAGCAGTTACTCGTACGTGCGCACAGATACGCAGTATTTT.

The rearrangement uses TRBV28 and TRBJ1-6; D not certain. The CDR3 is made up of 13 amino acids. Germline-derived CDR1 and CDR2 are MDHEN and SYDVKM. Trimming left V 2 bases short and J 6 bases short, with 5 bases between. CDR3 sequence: CASSLVPNSPLHF. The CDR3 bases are TGTGCCAGCAGTTTAGTCCCTAATTCACCCCTCCACTTT.

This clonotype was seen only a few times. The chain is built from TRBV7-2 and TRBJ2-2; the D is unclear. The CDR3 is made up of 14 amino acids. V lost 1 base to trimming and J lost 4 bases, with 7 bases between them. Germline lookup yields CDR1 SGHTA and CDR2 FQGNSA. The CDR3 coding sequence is TGTGCCAGCAGCTTAGAGGGATTCACCGGGGAGCTGTTTTTT. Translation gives CASSLEGFTGELFF. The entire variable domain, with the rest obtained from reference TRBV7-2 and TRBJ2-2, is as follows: GAGVSQSPSNKVTEKGKDVELRCDPISGHTALYWYRQSLGQGLEFLIYFQGNSAPDKSGLPSDRFSAERTGGSVSTLTIQRTQQEDSAVYLCASSLEGFTGELFFGEGSRLTVL.

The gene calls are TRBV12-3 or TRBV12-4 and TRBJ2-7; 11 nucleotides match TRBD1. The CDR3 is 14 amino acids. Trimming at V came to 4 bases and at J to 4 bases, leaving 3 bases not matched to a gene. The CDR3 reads CASSSGTGGYEQYF. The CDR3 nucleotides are TGTGCCAGCAGTTCGGGGACAGGGGGGTACGAGCAGTACTTC.

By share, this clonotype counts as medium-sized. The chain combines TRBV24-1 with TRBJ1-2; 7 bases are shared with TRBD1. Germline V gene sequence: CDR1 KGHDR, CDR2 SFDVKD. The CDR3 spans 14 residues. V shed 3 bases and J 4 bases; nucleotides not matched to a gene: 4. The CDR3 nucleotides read TGTGCCACCAGTGATGGGACAGAAGGCTATGGCTACACCTTC. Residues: CATSDGTEGYGYTF.

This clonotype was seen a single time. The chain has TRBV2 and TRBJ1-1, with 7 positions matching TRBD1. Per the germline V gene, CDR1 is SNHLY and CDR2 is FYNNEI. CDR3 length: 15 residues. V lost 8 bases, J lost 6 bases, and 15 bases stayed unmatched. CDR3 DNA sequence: TGTGCCAGCCAGGACAGGAGGGTCGGGGACCCTGAAGCTTTCTTT. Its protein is CASQDRRVGDPEAFF.

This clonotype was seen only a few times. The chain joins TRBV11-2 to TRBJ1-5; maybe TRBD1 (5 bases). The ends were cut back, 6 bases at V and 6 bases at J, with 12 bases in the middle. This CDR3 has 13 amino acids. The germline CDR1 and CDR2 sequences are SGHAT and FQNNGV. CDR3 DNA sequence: TGTGCCAGCAGTTTCCAGGGATCTCAGCCCCAGCATTTT. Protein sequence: CASSFQGSQPQHF.

CDR3 bases: TGTGCCAGCAGCTTCTCGCGACATCAGCCCCAGCATTTT. Protein: CASSFSRHQPQHF. This chain joins TRBV7-2 and TRBJ1-5, with unresolved D. The CDR3 extends over 13 amino acids. Trimming took off 3 bases at V and 5 bases at J, with 8 bases between the two ends. Per the germline V gene, CDR1 is SGHTA and CDR2 is FQGNSA.

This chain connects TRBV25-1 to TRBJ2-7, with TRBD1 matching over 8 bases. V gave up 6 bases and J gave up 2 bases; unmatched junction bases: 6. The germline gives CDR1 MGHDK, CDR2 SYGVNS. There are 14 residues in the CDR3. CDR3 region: CASRGDRWTYEQYF. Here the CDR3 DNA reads TGTGCCAGCAGGGGGGACAGGTGGACCTACGAGCAGTACTTC.

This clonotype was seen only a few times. The CDR3 spells CASTRRSNEQFF. The CDR3 DNA reads as TGTGCCAGCACGCGGAGGAGTAATGAGCAGTTCTTC. The chain has TRBV2 and TRBJ2-1; D is possibly TRBD2 (5 bases). The germline gives CDR1 SNHLY, CDR2 FYNNEI. Trimming took 7 bases from V and 7 from J, leaving 11 bases between them. This CDR3 is 12 amino acids long.

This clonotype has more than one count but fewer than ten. In nucleotides, the CDR3 is TGCAGTGCTGAGACTAGCGGGGGGTACAATGAGCAGTTCTTC. It yields the protein CSAETSGGYNEQFF. The chain recombines TRBV20-1 with TRBJ2-1; TRBD2 matches 13 bases. The trim removed 5 bases at V and 4 bases at J, leaving 2 bases unmatched. The CDR3 has 14 residues. Germline CDR1 DFQATT, CDR2 SNEGSKA (reference sequence).